This TCR beta chain appears in the sequencing data of a study of neurological immune-mediated disorders. TCRdb reprocessed the 5' RACE reads via MiXCR and lists one record per CDR3 protein. The table records roughly 52,000 distinct CDR3 sequences, just under 6% of them present only once. Ten or more counts support this clonotype. Germline CDR1 MNHNY, CDR2 SVGAGI (reference sequence). The CDR3 contains 18 residues. V lost 7 bases to trimming and J lost 0 bases, with 22 bases between them. The sorted libraries drew on 950,000 to 1,000,000 T cells that were CD4+ or CD8+. The TCR comes from a woman under 30 with multiple sclerosis. The gene calls are TRBV6-6 and TRBJ1-3, with D possibly TRBD1 on 5 matching bases. Sequenced material: CD4+ T cells from blood. The chain's CDR3 is CASKSSGDGRLSGNTIYF. For the CDR3, the DNA is TGTGCCAGCAAAAGCTCCGGGGACGGACGCCTCTCTGGAAACACCATATATTTT.